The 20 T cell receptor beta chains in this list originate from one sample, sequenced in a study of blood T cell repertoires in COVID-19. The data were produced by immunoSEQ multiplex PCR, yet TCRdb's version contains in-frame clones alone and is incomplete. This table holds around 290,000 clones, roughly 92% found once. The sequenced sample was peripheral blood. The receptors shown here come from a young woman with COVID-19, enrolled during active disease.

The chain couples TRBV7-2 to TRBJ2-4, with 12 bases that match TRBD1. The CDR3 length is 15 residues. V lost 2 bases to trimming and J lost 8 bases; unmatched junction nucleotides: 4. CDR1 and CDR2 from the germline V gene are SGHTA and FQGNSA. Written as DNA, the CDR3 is TGTGCCAGCAGCTTATCGGGACAGGGGGCGGACATTCAGTACTTC. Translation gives CASSLSGQGADIQYF.

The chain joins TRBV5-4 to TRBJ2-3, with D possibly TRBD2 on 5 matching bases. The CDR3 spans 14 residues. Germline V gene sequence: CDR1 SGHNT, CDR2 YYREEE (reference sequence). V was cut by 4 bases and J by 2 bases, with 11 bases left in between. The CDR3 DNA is TGTGCCAGCAGCCCAACTAGAAACACAGATACGCAGTATTTT. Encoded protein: CASSPTRNTDTQYF.

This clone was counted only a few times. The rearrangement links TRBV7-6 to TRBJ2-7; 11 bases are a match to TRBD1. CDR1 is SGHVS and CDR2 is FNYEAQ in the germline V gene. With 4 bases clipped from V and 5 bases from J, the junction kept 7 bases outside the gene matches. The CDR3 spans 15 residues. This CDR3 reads CASSSLRDRGDEQYF. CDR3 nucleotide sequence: TGTGCCAGCAGCTCCCTCCGGGACAGGGGGGACGAGCAGTACTTC.

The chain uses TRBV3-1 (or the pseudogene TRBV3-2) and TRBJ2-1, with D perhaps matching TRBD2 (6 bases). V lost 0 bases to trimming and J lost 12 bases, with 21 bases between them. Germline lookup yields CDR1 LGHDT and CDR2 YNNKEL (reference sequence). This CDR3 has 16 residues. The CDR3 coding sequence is TGTGCCAGCAGCCAAGATCTCTTGGTAGCGGCTGGGTGGCAGTTCTTC. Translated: CASSQDLLVAAGWQFF.

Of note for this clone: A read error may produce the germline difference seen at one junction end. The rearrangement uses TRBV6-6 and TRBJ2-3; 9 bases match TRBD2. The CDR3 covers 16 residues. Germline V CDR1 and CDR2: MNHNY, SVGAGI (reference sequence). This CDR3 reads CASRYSPLAGTDTQYF. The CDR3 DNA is TGTGCCAGCAGGTACTCACCTCTAGCGGGAACAGATACGCAGTATTTT.

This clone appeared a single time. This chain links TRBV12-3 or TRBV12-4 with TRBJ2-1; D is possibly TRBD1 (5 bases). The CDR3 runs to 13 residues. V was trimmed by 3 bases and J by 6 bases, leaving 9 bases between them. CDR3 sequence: CASSFSRANEQFF. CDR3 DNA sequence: TGTGCCAGCAGTTTCTCCAGGGCCAATGAGCAGTTCTTC.

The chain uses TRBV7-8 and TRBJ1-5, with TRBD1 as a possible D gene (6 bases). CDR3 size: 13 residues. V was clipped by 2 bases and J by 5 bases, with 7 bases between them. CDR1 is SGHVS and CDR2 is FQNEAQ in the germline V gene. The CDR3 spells CASSLTGHQPQHF. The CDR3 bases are TGTGCCAGCAGCTTAACAGGGCATCAGCCCCAGCATTTT.

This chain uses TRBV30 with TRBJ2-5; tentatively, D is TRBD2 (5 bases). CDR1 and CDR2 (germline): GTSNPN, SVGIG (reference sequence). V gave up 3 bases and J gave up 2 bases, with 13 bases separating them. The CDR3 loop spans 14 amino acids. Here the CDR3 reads CAWSLRTVQETQYF. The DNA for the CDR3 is TGTGCCTGGAGCCTCCGGACTGTTCAAGAGACCCAGTACTTC.

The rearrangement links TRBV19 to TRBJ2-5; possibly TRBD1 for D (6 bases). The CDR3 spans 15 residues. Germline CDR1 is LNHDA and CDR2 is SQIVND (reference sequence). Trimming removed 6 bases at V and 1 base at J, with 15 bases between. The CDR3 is CASRREDRLQETQYF. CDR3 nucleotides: TGTGCCAGTAGGAGGGAAGACAGGCTCCAAGAGACCCAGTACTTC.

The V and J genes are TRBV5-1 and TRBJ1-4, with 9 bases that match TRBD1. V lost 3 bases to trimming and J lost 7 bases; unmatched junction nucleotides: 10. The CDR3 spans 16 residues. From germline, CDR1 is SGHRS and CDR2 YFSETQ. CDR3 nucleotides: TGCGCCAGCAGCTCAACCTCCGGGACAGGGCGTGAAAAACTGTTTTTT. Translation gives CASSSTSGTGREKLFF.

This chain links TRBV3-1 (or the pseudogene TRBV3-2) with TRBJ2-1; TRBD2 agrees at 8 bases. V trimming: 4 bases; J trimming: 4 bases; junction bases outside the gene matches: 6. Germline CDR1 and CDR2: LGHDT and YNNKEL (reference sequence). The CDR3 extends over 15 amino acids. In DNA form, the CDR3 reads TGTGCCAGCAGCCGTATCGCGGGAGGATACAATGAGCAGTTCTTC. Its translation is CASSRIAGGYNEQFF.

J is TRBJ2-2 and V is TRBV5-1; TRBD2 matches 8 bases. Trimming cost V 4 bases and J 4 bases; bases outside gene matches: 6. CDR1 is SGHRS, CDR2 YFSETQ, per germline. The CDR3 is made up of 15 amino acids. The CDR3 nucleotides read TGCGCCAGCAGCGGGGTAGCGGGACCCACCGGGGAGCTGTTTTTT. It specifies CASSGVAGPTGELFF.

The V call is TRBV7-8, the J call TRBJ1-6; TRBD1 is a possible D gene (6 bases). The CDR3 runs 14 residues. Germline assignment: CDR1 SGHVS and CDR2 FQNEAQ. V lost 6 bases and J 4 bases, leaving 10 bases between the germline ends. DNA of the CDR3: TGTGCCAGCAGTCTAACAGGGTATAATTCACCCCTCCACTTT. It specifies CASSLTGYNSPLHF.

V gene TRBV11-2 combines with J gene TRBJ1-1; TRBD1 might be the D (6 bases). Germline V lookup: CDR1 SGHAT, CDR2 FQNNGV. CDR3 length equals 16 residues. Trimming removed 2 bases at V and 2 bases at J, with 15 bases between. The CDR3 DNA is TGTGCCAGCAGCTTAACCGGGACAAGCCGAAACACTGAAGCTTTCTTT. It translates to CASSLTGTSRNTEAFF.

The CDR3 coding sequence is TGTGCCAGCAGGCGGGACAGGGCAACTAATGAAAAACTGTTTTTT. Translation: CASRRDRATNEKLFF. The chain couples TRBV2 to TRBJ1-4; TRBD1 aligns across 9 bases. The CDR3 covers 15 residues. Germline-derived CDR1 and CDR2 are SNHLY and FYNNEI. The junction had 2 bases not matched to a gene; V was cut back by 6 bases and J by 0 bases.

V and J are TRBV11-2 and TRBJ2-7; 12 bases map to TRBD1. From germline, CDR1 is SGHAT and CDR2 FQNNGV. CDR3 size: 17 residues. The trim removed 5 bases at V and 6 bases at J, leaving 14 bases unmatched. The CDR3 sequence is CASSLRSPGQGAGEQYF. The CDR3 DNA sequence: TGTGCCAGCAGCCTCCGGTCTCCGGGACAGGGGGCAGGCGAGCAGTACTTC.

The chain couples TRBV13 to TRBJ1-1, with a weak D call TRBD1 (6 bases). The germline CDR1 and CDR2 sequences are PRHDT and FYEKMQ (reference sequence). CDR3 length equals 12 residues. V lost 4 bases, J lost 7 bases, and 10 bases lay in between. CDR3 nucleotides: TGTGCCAGCAGCTCCAGGGGTCATGAAGCTTTCTTT. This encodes CASSSRGHEAFF.

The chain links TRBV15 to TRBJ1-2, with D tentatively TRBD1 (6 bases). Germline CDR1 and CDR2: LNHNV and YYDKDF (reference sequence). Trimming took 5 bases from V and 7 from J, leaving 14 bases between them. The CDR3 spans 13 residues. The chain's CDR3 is CATSFGQLSGYTF. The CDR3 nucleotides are TGTGCCACCAGCTTCGGACAGTTAAGTGGCTACACCTTC.

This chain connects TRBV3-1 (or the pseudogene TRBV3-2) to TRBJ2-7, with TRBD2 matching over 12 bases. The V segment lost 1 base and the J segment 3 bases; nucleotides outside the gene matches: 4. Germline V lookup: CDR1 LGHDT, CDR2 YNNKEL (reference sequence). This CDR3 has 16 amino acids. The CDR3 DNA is TGTGCCAGCAGCCAAGGCGGACTAGCGGGATACTACGAGCAGTACTTC. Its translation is CASSQGGLAGYYEQYF.

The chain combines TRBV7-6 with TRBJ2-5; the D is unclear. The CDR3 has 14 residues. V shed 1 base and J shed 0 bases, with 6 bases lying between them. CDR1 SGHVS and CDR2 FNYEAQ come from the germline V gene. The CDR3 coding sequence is TGTGCCAGCAGCTTAGTAGCAGACCAAGAGACCCAGTACTTC. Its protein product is CASSLVADQETQYF.